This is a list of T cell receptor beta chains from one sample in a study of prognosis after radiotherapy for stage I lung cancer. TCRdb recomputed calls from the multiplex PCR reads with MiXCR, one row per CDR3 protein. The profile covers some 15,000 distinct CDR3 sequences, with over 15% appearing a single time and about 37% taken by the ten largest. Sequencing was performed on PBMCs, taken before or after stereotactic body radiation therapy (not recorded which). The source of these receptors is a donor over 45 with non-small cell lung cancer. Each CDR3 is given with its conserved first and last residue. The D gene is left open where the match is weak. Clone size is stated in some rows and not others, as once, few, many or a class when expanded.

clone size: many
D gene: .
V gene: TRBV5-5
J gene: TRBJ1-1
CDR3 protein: CASSLFVPGNTEAFF
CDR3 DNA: TGTGCCAGCAGCTTGTTCGTTCCGGGGAACACTGAAGCTTTCTTT

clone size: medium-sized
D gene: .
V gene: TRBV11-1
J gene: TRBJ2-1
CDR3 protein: CASSHPRGRSYNEQFF
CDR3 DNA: TGTGCCAGCAGTCATCCCCGGGGACGCTCCTACAATGAGCAGTTCTTC

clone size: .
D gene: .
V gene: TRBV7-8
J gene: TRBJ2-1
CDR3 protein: CASSKPGWGNEQFF
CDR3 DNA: TGTGCCAGCAGCAAACCCGGTTGGGGTAATGAGCAGTTCTTC

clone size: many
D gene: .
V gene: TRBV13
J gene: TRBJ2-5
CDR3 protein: CASSSLKGGQETQYF
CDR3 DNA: TGTGCCAGCAGCTCCTTGAAGGGGGGGCAAGAGACCCAGTACTTC

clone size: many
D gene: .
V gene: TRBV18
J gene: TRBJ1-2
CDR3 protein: CASSPPDLYGYTF
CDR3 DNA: TGTGCCAGCTCACCACCCGACCTCTATGGCTACACCTTC

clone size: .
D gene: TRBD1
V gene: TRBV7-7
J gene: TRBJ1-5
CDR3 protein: CASSPKDRDRNQPQHF
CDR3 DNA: TGTGCTAGCAGCCCGAAGGACAGGGACCGTAATCAGCCCCAGCATTTT

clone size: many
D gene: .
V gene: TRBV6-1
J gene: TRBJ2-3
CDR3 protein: CASTGPVTDTQYF
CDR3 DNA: TGTGCCAGCACCGGACCAGTAACAGATACGCAGTATTTT

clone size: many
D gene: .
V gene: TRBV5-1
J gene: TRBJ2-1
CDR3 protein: CASSLNRGDEQFF
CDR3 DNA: TGCGCCAGCAGCTTGAACCGTGGCGATGAGCAGTTCTTC

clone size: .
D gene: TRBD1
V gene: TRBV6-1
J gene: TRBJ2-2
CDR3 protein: CASSSLPGQGPGELFF
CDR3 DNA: TGTGCCAGCAGCTCTCTACCGGGACAGGGACCCGGGGAGCTGTTTTTT

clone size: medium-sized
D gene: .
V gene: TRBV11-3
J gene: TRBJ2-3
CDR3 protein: CASSPIDEVGADTQYF
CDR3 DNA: TGTGCCAGCAGTCCAATCGACGAAGTGGGCGCAGATACGCAGTATTTT

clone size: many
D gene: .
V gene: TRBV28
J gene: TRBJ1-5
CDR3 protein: CAIGGTPYQPQHF
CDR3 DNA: TGTGCCATCGGGGGGACCCCTTATCAGCCCCAGCATTTT

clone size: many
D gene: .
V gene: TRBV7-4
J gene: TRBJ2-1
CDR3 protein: CASSLVVGTDNEQFF
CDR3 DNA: TGTGCCAGCAGCTTAGTGGTAGGCACAGACAATGAGCAGTTCTTC

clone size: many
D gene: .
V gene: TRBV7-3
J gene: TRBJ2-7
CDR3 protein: CASSVTPSAGSYEQYF
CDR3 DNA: TGTGCCAGCAGCGTAACGCCTTCGGCAGGGTCCTACGAGCAGTACTTC

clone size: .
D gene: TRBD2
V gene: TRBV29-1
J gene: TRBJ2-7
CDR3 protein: CSGTSGTKGSYEQYF
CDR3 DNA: TGCAGCGGGACTAGCGGTACCAAGGGTTCCTACGAGCAGTACTTC

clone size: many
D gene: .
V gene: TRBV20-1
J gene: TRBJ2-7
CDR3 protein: CSARVGGSYEQYF
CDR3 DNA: TGCAGTGCTAGGGTAGGGGGGTCCTACGAGCAGTACTTC

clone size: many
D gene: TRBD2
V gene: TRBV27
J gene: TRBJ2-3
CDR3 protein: CASKQTLAGVSDTQYF
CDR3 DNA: TGTGCCAGCAAGCAAACTCTAGCGGGGGTTTCAGATACGCAGTATTTT

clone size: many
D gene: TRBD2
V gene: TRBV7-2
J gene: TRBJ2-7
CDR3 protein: CASSLGGRNDEQYF
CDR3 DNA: TGTGCCAGCAGCTTGGGCGGGAGGAACGACGAGCAGTACTTC

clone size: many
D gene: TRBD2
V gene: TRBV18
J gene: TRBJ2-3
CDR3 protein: CASSREAGGIDTQYF
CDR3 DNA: TGTGCCAGCTCCCGGGAGGCGGGAGGAATAGATACGCAGTATTTT

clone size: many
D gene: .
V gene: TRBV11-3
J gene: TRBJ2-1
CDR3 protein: CASSIGGEGEQFF
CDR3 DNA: TGTGCCAGCAGTATAGGGGGGGAGGGGGAGCAGTTCTTC

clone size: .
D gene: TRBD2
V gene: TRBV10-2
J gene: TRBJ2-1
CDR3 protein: CASSGGTSGVSSYNEQFF
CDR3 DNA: TGCGCCAGCAGTGGGGGGACTAGCGGGGTCAGCTCCTACAATGAGCAGTTCTTC

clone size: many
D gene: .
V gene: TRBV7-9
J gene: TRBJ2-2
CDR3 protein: CASSLGPPGVSTGELFF
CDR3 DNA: TGTGCCAGCAGCTTAGGCCCCCCGGGAGTTTCCACCGGGGAGCTGTTTTTT

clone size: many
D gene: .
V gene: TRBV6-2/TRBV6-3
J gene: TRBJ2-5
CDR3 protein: CASSYLGGETQYF
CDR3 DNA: TGTGCCAGCAGTTACCTAGGGGGAGAGACCCAGTACTTC

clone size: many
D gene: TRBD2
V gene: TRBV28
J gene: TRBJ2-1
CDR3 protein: CASSLWSGSNEQFF
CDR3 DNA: TGTGCCAGCAGTTTATGGAGCGGGAGCAATGAGCAGTTCTTC

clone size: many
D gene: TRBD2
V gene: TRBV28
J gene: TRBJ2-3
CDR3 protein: CAIASSGRRPSTDTQYF
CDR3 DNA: TGTGCCATCGCGTCTAGCGGGAGGAGACCTAGCACAGATACGCAGTATTTT

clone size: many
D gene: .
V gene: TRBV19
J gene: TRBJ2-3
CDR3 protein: CASSIDQEDTQYF
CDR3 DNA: TGTGCCAGTAGTATAGATCAGGAAGATACGCAGTATTTT

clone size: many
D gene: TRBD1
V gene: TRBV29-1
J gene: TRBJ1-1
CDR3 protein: CSADTGTGVPSGTEAFF
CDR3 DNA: TGCAGCGCCGATACGGGGACAGGGGTCCCCTCGGGCACTGAAGCTTTCTTT

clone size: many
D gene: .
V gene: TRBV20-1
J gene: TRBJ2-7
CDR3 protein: CSARDPRQAPYEQYF
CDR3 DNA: TGCAGTGCTAGAGACCCAAGACAGGCTCCCTACGAGCAGTACTTC

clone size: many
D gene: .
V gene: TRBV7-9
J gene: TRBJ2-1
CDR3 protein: CASSYLRQRVNNEQFF
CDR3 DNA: TGTGCCAGCAGCTATCTCCGCCAGCGGGTGAACAATGAGCAGTTCTTC

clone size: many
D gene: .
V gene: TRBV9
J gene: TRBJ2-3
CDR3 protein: CASSGMAEPSTDTQYF
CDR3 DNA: TGTGCCAGCAGCGGAATGGCGGAGCCTAGCACAGATACGCAGTATTTT

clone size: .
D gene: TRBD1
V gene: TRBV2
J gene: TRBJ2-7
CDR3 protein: CASRPGTGYTYEQYF
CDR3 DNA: TGTGCCAGCAGACCTGGGACAGGGTATACCTACGAGCAGTACTTC

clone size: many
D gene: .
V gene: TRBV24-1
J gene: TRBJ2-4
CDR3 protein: CATSDTTGMNIQYF
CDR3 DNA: TGTGCCACCAGTGATACCACAGGGATGAACATTCAGTACTTC

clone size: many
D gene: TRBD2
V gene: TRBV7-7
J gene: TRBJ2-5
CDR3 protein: CASSGTSGGQETQYF
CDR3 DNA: TGTGCCAGCAGCGGGACTAGCGGGGGCCAAGAGACCCAGTACTTC

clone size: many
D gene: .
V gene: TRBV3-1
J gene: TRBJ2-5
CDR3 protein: CASSQETGKETQYF
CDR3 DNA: TGTGCCAGCAGCCAAGAGACGGGCAAAGAGACCCAGTACTTC